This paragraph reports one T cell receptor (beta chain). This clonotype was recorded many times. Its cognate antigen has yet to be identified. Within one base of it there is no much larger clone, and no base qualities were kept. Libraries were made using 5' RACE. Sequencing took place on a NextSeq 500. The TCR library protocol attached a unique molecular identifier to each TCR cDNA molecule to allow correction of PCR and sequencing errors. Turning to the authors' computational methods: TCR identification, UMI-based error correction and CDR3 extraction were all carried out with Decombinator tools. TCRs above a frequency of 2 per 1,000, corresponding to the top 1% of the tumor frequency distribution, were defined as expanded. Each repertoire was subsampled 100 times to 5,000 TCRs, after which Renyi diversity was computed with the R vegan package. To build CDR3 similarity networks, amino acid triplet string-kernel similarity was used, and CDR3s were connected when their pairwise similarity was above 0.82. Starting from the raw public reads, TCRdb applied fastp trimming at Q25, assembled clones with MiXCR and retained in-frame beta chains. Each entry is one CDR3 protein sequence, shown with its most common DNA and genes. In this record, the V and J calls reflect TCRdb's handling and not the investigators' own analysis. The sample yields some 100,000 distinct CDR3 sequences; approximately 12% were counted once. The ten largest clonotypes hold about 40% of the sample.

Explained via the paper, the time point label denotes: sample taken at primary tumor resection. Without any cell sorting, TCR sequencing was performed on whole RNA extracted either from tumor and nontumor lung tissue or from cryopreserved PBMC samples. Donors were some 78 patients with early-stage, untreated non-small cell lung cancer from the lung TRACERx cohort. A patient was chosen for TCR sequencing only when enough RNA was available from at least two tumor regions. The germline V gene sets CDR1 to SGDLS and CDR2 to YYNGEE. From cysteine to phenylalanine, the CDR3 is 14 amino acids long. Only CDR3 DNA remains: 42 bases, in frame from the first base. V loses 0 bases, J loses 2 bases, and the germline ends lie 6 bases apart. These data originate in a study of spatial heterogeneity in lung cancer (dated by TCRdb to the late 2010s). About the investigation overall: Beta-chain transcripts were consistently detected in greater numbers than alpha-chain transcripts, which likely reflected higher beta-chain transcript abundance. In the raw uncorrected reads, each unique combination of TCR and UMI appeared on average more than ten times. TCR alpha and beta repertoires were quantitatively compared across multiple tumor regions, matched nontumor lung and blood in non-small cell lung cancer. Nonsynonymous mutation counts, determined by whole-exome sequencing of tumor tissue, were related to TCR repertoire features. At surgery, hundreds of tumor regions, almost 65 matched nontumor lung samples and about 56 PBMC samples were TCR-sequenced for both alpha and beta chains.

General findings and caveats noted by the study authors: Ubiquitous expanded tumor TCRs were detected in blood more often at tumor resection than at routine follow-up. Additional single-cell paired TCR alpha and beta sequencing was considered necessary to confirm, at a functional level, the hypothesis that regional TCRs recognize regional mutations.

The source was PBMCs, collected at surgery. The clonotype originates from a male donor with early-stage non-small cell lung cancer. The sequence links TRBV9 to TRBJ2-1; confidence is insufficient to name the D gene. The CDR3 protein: CASSVDGTYNEQFF. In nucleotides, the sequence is TGTGCCAGCAGCGTAGATGGCACCTACAATGAGCAGTTCTTC.